This TCR beta chain was sequenced during a study of blood T cell repertoires in COVID-19. Overall study context: Sites in the United States, Italy and Spain provided acute and convalescent COVID-19 samples.

CDR1 is SGHKS and CDR2 is YYEKEE in the germline V gene (reference sequence). Trimming removed 0 bases from V and 6 bases from J; junction bases left unmatched: 3. This CDR3 is built from 15 residues. Data came from immunoSEQ multiplex PCR; TCRdb stores just in-frame clones and leaves some out. The sample lists about 84,000 clones; approximately 82% were seen once. Material for sequencing was peripheral blood. The J gene is TRBJ1-4, the V gene TRBV5-5; 9 nucleotides line up with TRBD1. This receptor was identified in a man at least 80 years old with active or convalescent COVID-19. The CDR3 sequence is CASSLVRDRDEKLFF. In nucleotides, the CDR3 is TGTGCCAGCAGCTTGGTCCGGGACAGGGATGAAAAACTGTTTTTT. Full variable domain (remainder filled in from reference TRBV5-5 and TRBJ1-4): DAGVTQSPTHLIKTRGQQVTLRCSPISGHKSVSWYQQVLGQGPQFIFQYYEKEERGRGNFPDRFSARQFPNYSSELNVNALLLGDSALYLCASSLVRDRDEKLFFGSGTQLSVL.